This T cell receptor beta chain was identified during a study of vaccination effects on CD4 cells after COVID-19. Whole-study results and caveats: The vaccine-induced clones of healthy vaccinees included only 1 of 255 that cross-reacted with common cold coronaviruses. A shortage of convalescent patients and an absence of early post-infection timepoints characterized the study.

Trimming removed 5 bases at V and 6 bases at J, with 10 bases between. CDR3 length: 13 residues. In regard to this clone: Antigen specificity is unknown.

The culture ran for 10 days before CD4+ T cells were isolated. Each participant received a vaccine that was either BNT162b2 or mRNA-1273, given as two doses. In the cultures, half the medium was exchanged for IL-2 medium on days 3 and 7. Sequencing used immunoSEQ multiplex PCR; TCRdb keeps in-frame clones, though not all of them. The data show around 40,000 clones, 65% to 80% seen once. The sequence was collected from a human donor who received a COVID-19 vaccine. The chain couples TRBV12-3 or TRBV12-4 to TRBJ2-2; D possibly corresponds to TRBD2 (6 bases). The starting material was CD4+ T cells from PBMCs cultured without peptide, obtained after COVID-19 vaccination. CDR3 amino acids: CASSPRRAGELFF. CDR3 sequence (DNA): TGTGCCAGCAGTCCCCGGAGGGCCGGGGAGCTGTTTTTT.